The 9 T cell receptor beta chains reported below all come from one sample, sequenced in a study of shared clonotypes between healthy human individuals. TCRdb's table, derived via immunoSEQ multiplex PCR, lists solely in-frame clones and lacks some. The sample records 450,000 to 550,000 clones, 75% to 85% being singletons. Sequencing used PBMCs. The receptor source for this set is a woman in her forties in good health. Some clones in this sample may be carry-over from other donors' samples.

To note about this clone: This CDR3 is also generated by other DNA sequences in the sample. V gene TRBV5-1 combines with J gene TRBJ2-7; 7 nucleotides align to TRBD2. This CDR3 has 15 amino acids. V was pared by 0 bases and J by 1 base, with 4 bases of the junction left unmatched. The germline V gene encodes CDR1 SGHRS and CDR2 YFSETQ. CDR3 nucleotide sequence: TGCGCCAGCAGCTTGGTGGCTAGCGGATCCTACGAGCAGTACTTC. It translates to CASSLVASGSYEQYF.

The CDR3 DNA is TGTGCCAGCTCACGACAGGGGGCCAGGAGTGAGCAGTTCTTC. Residues: CASSRQGARSEQFF. V usage is TRBV18 and J usage is TRBJ2-1; 10 bases fit TRBD1. Germline assignment: CDR1 KGHSH and CDR2 LQKENI. V shed 4 bases, J shed 9 bases, and the junction held 6 bases outside the gene matches. This CDR3 has 14 amino acids.

This chain joins TRBV7-8 and TRBJ2-1; D may correspond to TRBD1 or TRBD2 (5 bases each). The germline V gene encodes CDR1 SGHVS and CDR2 FQNEAQ. V lost 5 bases and J lost 9, with 17 bases in between. The CDR3 spans 14 residues. CDR3: CASSNRDVLGEQFF. In nucleotides, the CDR3 is TGTGCCAGCAGCAACCGGGACGTATTGGGTGAGCAGTTCTTC.

The J gene is TRBJ2-1, the V gene TRBV7-9, with D possibly being TRBD1 or TRBD2 (6 bases each). With 8 bases removed from V and 8 bases from J, the gap between germline ends came to 16 bases. The CDR3 runs 13 residues. The V gene's germline CDR1 is SEHNR and CDR2 FQNEAQ (reference sequence). The CDR3 here is CASGVGGADEQFF. The CDR3 bases are TGTGCCAGCGGGGTGGGGGGCGCAGATGAGCAGTTCTTC.

CDR3 nucleotide sequence: TGTGCCAGCAGCTTGGTAGCGCATTACACCTACGAGCAGTACTTC. Translation: CASSLVAHYTYEQYF. This chain links TRBV5-5 with TRBJ2-7; maybe TRBD2 (5 bases). The CDR3 loop spans 15 amino acids. With 0 bases removed from V and 2 bases from J, the gap between germline ends came to 12 bases. CDR1 is SGHKS, CDR2 YYEKEE, per germline (reference sequence).

The chain carries TRBV28 and TRBJ2-1, with 8 bases lining up with TRBD2. The CDR3 extends over 15 amino acids. Per germline, CDR1 MDHEN and CDR2 SYDVKM. V lost 4 bases to trimming and J lost 5 bases; unmatched junction nucleotides: 7. CDR3 sequence (DNA): TGTGCCAGCAGTTCCCCTCAACTAGCGGACAATGAGCAGTTCTTC. Translated, it gives CASSSPQLADNEQFF.

The rearrangement links TRBV12-5 to TRBJ2-2, with D perhaps TRBD1 (5 bases). The CDR3 extends over 14 amino acids. The V end lost 6 bases, the J end lost 1 base, and 9 bases lay between the germline ends. From germline, CDR1 is LGHNT and CDR2 FRNRAP. DNA for the CDR3: TGTGCTAGTGGACACGGACAGAACACCGGGGAGCTGTTTTTT. Protein product: CASGHGQNTGELFF.

This clone was found a few times. The chain couples TRBV5-1 to TRBJ2-1; 9 nucleotides align to TRBD2. The CDR3 has 16 amino acids. Germline V gene lookup returns CDR1 SGHRS and CDR2 YFSETQ. V shed 0 bases and J 9 bases; nucleotides not matched to a gene: 10. Written as DNA, the CDR3 is TGCGCCAGCAGCTTGGTTGGGCGGGAGGGCCCGAGTGAGCAGTTCTTC. Encoded protein: CASSLVGREGPSEQFF.

This sequence joins TRBV7-9 and TRBJ2-1; D might be TRBD1 (6 bases). Germline V CDR1 and CDR2: SEHNR, FQNEAQ (reference sequence). Trimming shortened V by 1 base and J by 5 bases, and 9 bases separated the two germline ends. The CDR3 totals 14 residues. The CDR3 reads CASSLEDRHNEQFF. The CDR3, as DNA: TGTGCCAGCAGCTTAGAGGACAGACACAATGAGCAGTTCTTC.